These T cell receptor beta chains were read from a single sample in a study of blood T cell repertoires in COVID-19. Repertoires were generated with immunoSEQ multiplex PCR, while TCRdb's copy carries only in-frame clones and drops some. Among hundreds of thousands of clones listed, under 95% were seen once. Sequencing used peripheral blood. These receptors were obtained from a woman between 18 and 29 years old who had recovered from COVID-19. Both conserved end residues are part of each CDR3. D genes are given only for firm matches. Size is stated for part of the rows, as once, few or many counts, or as a class when the clone is expanded.

- | - | TRBJ1-2 | TRBV27 | CASSWTAQGQGYTF | TGTGCCAGCAGCTGGACTGCACAGGGTCAGGGCTACACCTTC
- | - | TRBJ2-5 | TRBV12-3/TRBV12-4 | CASSLEGVETQYF | TGTGCCAGCAGTTTGGAGGGAGTGGAGACCCAGTACTTC
- | TRBD1 | TRBJ1-1 | TRBV18 | CASSPAGGAGTEAFF | TGTGCCAGCTCACCGGCAGGGGGCGCGGGCACTGAAGCTTTCTTT
- | TRBD2 | TRBJ2-1 | TRBV3-1/TRBV3-2 | CASSQGGGSYNEQFF | TGTGCCAGCAGCCAAGGGGGGGGCTCCTACAATGAGCAGTTCTTC
- | - | TRBJ2-1 | TRBV15 | CATSKGTLPAYNEQFF | TGTGCCACCAGCAAGGGGACACTTCCAGCCTACAATGAGCAGTTCTTC
- | TRBD2 | TRBJ2-1 | TRBV6-2/TRBV6-3 | CASSRASGYNEQFF | TGTGCCAGCAGCCGGGCTAGCGGTTACAATGAGCAGTTCTTC
- | TRBD1 | TRBJ1-1 | TRBV7-4 | CASSRDRVAPEAFF | TGTGCCAGCAGCCGGGACAGGGTGGCGCCTGAAGCTTTCTTT
- | - | TRBJ2-3 | TRBV19 | CASSASVTSTDTQYF | TGTGCCAGTAGTGCTAGCGTTACTAGCACAGATACGCAGTATTTT
- | TRBD1 | TRBJ2-6 | TRBV30 | CAWSLGTGGSGANVLTF | TGTGCCTGGAGTTTAGGGACAGGGGGCTCTGGGGCCAACGTCCTGACTTTC
- | TRBD1 | TRBJ1-2 | TRBV4-1 | CASSQSRQGGIYGYTF | TGCGCCAGCAGCCAATCCCGACAGGGGGGAATCTATGGCTACACCTTC
once | - | TRBJ1-1 | TRBV27 | CASIQISGGTEAFF | TGTGCCAGCATCCAAATATCGGGGGGCACTGAAGCTTTCTTT
- | - | TRBJ2-1 | TRBV6-2/TRBV6-3 | CASSFTVYNEQFF | TGTGCCAGCAGTTTTACAGTGTACAATGAGCAGTTCTTC
- | - | TRBJ1-4 | TRBV4-1 | CASSQGSRRAGEKLFF | TGCGCCAGCAGCCAAGGGTCGCGCAGGGCAGGGGAAAAACTGTTTTTT
- | - | TRBJ2-1 | TRBV6-5 | CASSYKPYSYNEQFF | TGTGCCAGCAGTTACAAGCCGTACTCCTACAATGAGCAGTTCTTC
- | - | TRBJ2-3 | TRBV11-3 | CASSLDPGRGSTDTQYF | TGTGCCAGCAGCTTAGATCCCGGCCGGGGGAGCACAGATACGCAGTATTTT
- | TRBD1 | TRBJ1-6 | TRBV28 | CASSLQGAGSYNSPLHF | TGTGCCAGCAGTTTACAGGGGGCGGGGTCCTATAATTCACCCCTCCACTTT
- | - | TRBJ2-1 | TRBV6-5 | CASSYSSLVGEQFF | TGTGCCAGCAGTTACTCTTCACTAGTCGGTGAGCAGTTCTTC
- | - | TRBJ1-5 | TRBV5-1 | CASNWGHQDIPQHF | TGCGCCAGCAATTGGGGGCACCAGGATATCCCCCAGCATTTT
few | TRBD1 | TRBJ1-4 | TRBV6-5 | CASSYSDRDANEKLFF | TGTGCCAGCAGTTACTCCGACAGGGATGCTAATGAAAAACTGTTTTTT
- | - | TRBJ2-2 | TRBV14 | CASSQGPQSGELFF | TGTGCCAGCAGCCAAGGACCACAGTCCGGGGAGCTGTTTTTT
- | TRBD1 | TRBJ2-4 | TRBV28 | CASSSRPGTGLLKNIQYF | TGTGCCAGCAGTTCCCGGCCCGGGACAGGTCTGCTCAAAAACATTCAGTACTTC
- | TRBD1 | TRBJ1-1 | TRBV12-5 | CASGSRRGGNQQIHTEAFF | TGTGCTAGTGGTTCAAGAAGAGGGGGCAACCAACAAATTCACACTGAAGCTTTCTTT